Below are 13 T cell receptor beta chains sequenced from a single sample in a study of blood T cells in healthy people across ages. The second PCR ran 7 to 11 cycles with a sample-barcoded 5' primer and J-beta primers. TCRdb analysed the 5' RACE reads with MiXCR anew, one entry per CDR3 protein. The table has hundreds of thousands of distinct CDR3 sequences, 46% seen once. The sample taken for sequencing was blood. Receptor source: an elderly man in good health.

This clonotype has more than one count but fewer than ten. This chain joins TRBV7-9 and TRBJ2-1, with D hard to call. Germline values: CDR1 SEHNR, CDR2 FQNEAQ (reference sequence). This CDR3 is 14 amino acids long. V dropped 5 bases and J dropped 4 bases, with 12 bases sitting between them. In DNA form, the CDR3 reads TGTGCCAGCAGCCCGGTTGGGCGGTACAATGAGCAGTTCTTC. This translates into CASSPVGRYNEQFF.

V gene TRBV2 combines with J gene TRBJ2-1; no definite D call. Germline values: CDR1 SNHLY, CDR2 FYNNEI. V dropped 4 bases and J dropped 7 bases, with 14 bases sitting between them. CDR3 size: 14 residues. For the CDR3, the DNA is TGTGCCAGCAGTGCTCCGGGCCAGCTAAATGAGCAGTTCTTC. Translating gives CASSAPGQLNEQFF.

This clonotype was found many times. The chain recombines TRBV5-1 with TRBJ1-2; D may be TRBD1 (5 bases). With 0 bases removed from V and 3 bases from J, the gap between germline ends came to 9 bases. Germline V gives CDR1 SGHRS, CDR2 YFSETQ. This CDR3 has 14 residues. CDR3 loop: CASSLDGGDYGYTF. As DNA, the CDR3 is TGCGCCAGCAGCTTGGACGGGGGGGACTATGGCTACACCTTC.

This clonotype has more than one count but fewer than ten. CDR3 in DNA: TGTGCCAGCAGTGCAGACCCAATTGGCTATGGCTACACCTTC. Residues: CASSADPIGYGYTF. The chain has TRBV12-3 or TRBV12-4 and TRBJ1-2, with D unresolved. This CDR3 has 14 residues. V was cut by 5 bases and J by 4 bases, with 14 bases left in between.

This clonotype was seen a handful of times. The chain joins TRBV7-3 to TRBJ2-1; TRBD2 might be the D (5 bases). V was shortened by 5 bases and J by 0 bases, with 20 bases between the two germline ends. Looked up from germline, CDR1 is SGHTA and CDR2 is FQGTGA. This CDR3 contains 18 residues. The DNA of the CDR3 is TGTGCCAGCAGCCCTGCGGGTAGTGCTAGAGGCTCCTACAATGAGCAGTTCTTC. It translates to CASSPAGSARGSYNEQFF.

The V gene is TRBV9, the J gene TRBJ2-7; 11 bases line up with TRBD2. Germline assignment: CDR1 SGDLS and CDR2 YYNGEE. V was pared by 2 bases and J by 7 bases, with 8 bases of the junction left unmatched. This CDR3 has 15 residues. This CDR3 reads CASSVGLAAPREQYF. CDR3 bases: TGTGCCAGCAGCGTGGGACTAGCGGCCCCACGTGAGCAGTACTTC.

This sequence joins TRBV5-1 and TRBJ2-7; 10 bases agree with TRBD1. The CDR3 runs 14 residues. The ends lost 4 bases at V and 6 bases at J; junction bases unmatched: 7. Looked up from germline, CDR1 is SGHRS and CDR2 is YFSETQ. The CDR3 sequence: CASSTDRGRGEQYF. As DNA, the CDR3 is TGCGCCAGCAGCACTGACAGGGGGCGCGGCGAGCAGTACTTC.

CDR3 DNA sequence: TGTGCCAGCAGCTTGGGACTACTCAATAAGCAGTACTTC. Its protein product is CASSLGLLNKQYF. This sequence joins TRBV11-2 and TRBJ2-4; 7 positions agree with TRBD2. From germline, CDR1 is SGHAT and CDR2 FQNNGV. The V segment lost 3 bases and the J segment 13 bases; nucleotides outside the gene matches: 9. This CDR3 has 13 residues.

This sequence joins TRBV7-3 and TRBJ2-1; 7 bases line up with TRBD2. V gave up 0 bases and J gave up 7 bases; unmatched junction bases: 6. The germline V gene has CDR1 SGHTA and CDR2 FQGTGA. This CDR3 spans 15 amino acids. CDR3 in amino acids: CASSLTGGWVNEQFF. CDR3 coding DNA: TGTGCCAGCAGCTTAACGGGAGGGTGGGTGAATGAGCAGTTCTTC.

The V call is TRBV28, the J call TRBJ2-1; 8 nucleotides agree with TRBD1. This CDR3 has 13 amino acids. Germline loops: CDR1 MDHEN, CDR2 SYDVKM. V shed 5 bases, J shed 10 bases, and the junction held 7 bases outside the gene matches. DNA for the CDR3: TGTGCCAGCAGTACAGGGGGTCTAGTCGAGCAGTTCTTC. It yields the protein CASSTGGLVEQFF. Drawing the rest from reference TRBV28 and TRBJ2-1, the complete variable domain is DVKVTQSSRYLVKRTGEKVFLECVQDMDHENMFWYRQDPGLGLRLIYFSYDVKMKEKGDIPEGYSVSREKKERFSLILESASTNQTSMYLCASSTGGLVEQFFGPGTRLTVL.

The chain employs TRBV7-2 and TRBJ2-3; maybe TRBD1 (5 bases). The germline CDR1 and CDR2 sequences are SGHTA and FQGNSA. This CDR3 is 18 amino acids long. Trimming took 5 bases from V and 3 from J, leaving 24 bases between them. The CDR3 DNA is TGTGCCAGCAGCGGAACAGGCCCTTTAGGCCTGCGTACAGATACGCAGTATTTT. The encoded protein is CASSGTGPLGLRTDTQYF.

The chain employs TRBV24-1 and TRBJ1-1; D may be TRBD1 (6 bases). The CDR3 consists of 15 residues. Deletions cut 3 bases from V and 3 bases from J, with 13 bases between. Looked up from germline, CDR1 is KGHDR and CDR2 is SFDVKD. The CDR3 loop is CATSDPGEGDTEAFF. The CDR3 nucleotides are TGTGCCACCAGTGATCCAGGGGAGGGGGACACTGAAGCTTTCTTT.

This clonotype turned up a few times. The chain employs TRBV10-1 and TRBJ2-1, with 7 bases fitting TRBD2. Trimming at V came to 6 bases and at J to 9 bases, leaving 11 bases not matched to a gene. The CDR3 length is 14 residues. Germline loops: CDR1 WNHNN, CDR2 SYGVQD (reference sequence). In DNA, the CDR3 is TGCGCCAGCAGGCCGGGACTAACGGGACGTGAGCAGTTCTTC. Translation gives CASRPGLTGREQFF.